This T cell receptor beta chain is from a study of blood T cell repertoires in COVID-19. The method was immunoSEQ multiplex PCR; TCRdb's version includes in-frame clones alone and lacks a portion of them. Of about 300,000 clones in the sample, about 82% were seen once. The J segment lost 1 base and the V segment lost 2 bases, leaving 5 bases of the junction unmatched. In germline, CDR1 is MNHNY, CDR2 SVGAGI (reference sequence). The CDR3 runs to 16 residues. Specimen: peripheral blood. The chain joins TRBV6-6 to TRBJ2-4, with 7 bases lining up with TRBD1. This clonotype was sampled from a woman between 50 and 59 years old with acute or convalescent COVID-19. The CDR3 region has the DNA TGTGCCAGCAGTTACGCCGAGGACAGGGCCAAAAACATTCAGTACTTC. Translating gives CASSYAEDRAKNIQYF.